The rows below give T cell receptor beta chains drawn from one sample of a study of cytomegalovirus exposure and HLA in healthy donors. The data were produced by immunoSEQ multiplex PCR, yet TCRdb's version contains in-frame clones alone and is incomplete. This repertoire shows over 150,000 clones, about 75% found once; its top ten account for approximately 1.3%. The sample consisted of PBMCs. The receptors stem from a man aged 18 to 30 in good health and CMV-seronegative. CDR3s include the opening cysteine and the closing phenylalanine or tryptophan.

v_gene	j_gene	CDR3aa
TRBV5-1	TRBJ2-6	CASSEGSSGANVLTF
TRBV7-9	TRBJ1-1	CASRGSEGHTEAFF
TRBV4-3	TRBJ2-1	CASSRLGVGEGNEQFF
TRBV7-8	TRBJ1-5	CASSLGQGVQPQHF
TRBV27	TRBJ1-2	CASSLSGGNYGYTF
TRBV10-2	TRBJ2-7	CASIGDSYEQYF
TRBV27	TRBJ2-7	CASSLTGTLISGEQYF
TRBV10-2	TRBJ2-6	CASRDRGPWANVLTF
TRBV11-2	TRBJ2-7	CASSWDDRDRVTYEQYF
TRBV19	TRBJ2-7	CASRAGTARVNEQYF
TRBV5-4	TRBJ2-5	CASRIDGWRETQYF
TRBV27	TRBJ2-3	CASSFRRARTDTQYF
TRBV4-1	TRBJ1-1	CASSQDDRVNTEAFF
TRBV7-2	TRBJ2-7	CASSLGQFSYEQYF
TRBV2	TRBJ2-2	CASTYTGELFF
TRBV6-5	TRBJ2-3	CASSYSRTGGDTQYF
TRBV7-9	TRBJ2-7	CASSPRDTNSYEQYF